The clone carrying this T cell receptor beta chain was seen a handful of times. Its specificity is not known. PCR used 60 Vbeta primers and 13 Jbeta primers. TCRdb's copy holds only in-frame clones and misses some; the assay was immunoSEQ multiplex PCR. The sample carries 150,000 to 200,000 clones, under 90% recorded once. The data were obtained in a study of cytomegalovirus exposure and HLA in healthy donors. Whole-study findings and limits: An assumption of roughly uniform sequencing depth across donors underlay the presence/absence analyses.

The CDR3 length is 15 residues. Between the trimmed V and J ends, which lost 3 bases and 2 bases, there was a span of 8 bases. Germline V gene lookup returns CDR1 MNHNS and CDR2 SASEGT. Sequencing was performed on PBMCs. This receptor was taken from a man younger than 35 in good health and CMV-seronegative. V usage is TRBV6-1 and J usage is TRBJ2-6, with a weak D call TRBD2 (6 bases). As DNA, the CDR3 is TGTGCCAGCAGTGAGGAGGGCACTGGGGCCAACGTCCTGACTTTC. Its protein product is CASSEEGTGANVLTF.